This T cell receptor beta chain was obtained from a study of T-cell memory formation after mild COVID-19. Germline values: CDR1 MNHEY, CDR2 SVGAGI. V gave up 5 bases and J gave up 5 bases; unmatched junction bases: 12. This CDR3 is 15 amino acids long. TCRdb ran MiXCR on the 5' RACE reads and lists one entry per CDR3 protein. Among tens of thousands of distinct CDR3 sequences listed, approximately 16% were seen once. There are a few counts of this clonotype. The sequencing input was PBMCs or a T cell subset sorted from them (not recorded which). The chain employs TRBV6-5 and TRBJ2-7; 7 bases are a match to TRBD1. The origin of this receptor is a man younger than 35 who had mild COVID-19 (a few samples of this study predate the infection). Cell type and time point are not known. The CDR3 protein is CASSNTDRHTDEQYF. The DNA of the CDR3 is TGTGCCAGCAGTAACACGGACAGGCACACTGACGAGCAGTACTTC.